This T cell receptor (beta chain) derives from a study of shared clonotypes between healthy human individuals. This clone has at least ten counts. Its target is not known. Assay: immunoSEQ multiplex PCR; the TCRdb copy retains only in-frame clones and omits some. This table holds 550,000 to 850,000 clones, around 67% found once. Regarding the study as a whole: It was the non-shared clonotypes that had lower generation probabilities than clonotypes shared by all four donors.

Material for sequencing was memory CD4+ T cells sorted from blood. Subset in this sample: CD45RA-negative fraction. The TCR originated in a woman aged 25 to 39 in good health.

CDR3 DNA sequence: TGTGCCAGCAGCGGAAGGGACAGCCGGTGGGGCTACACCTTC. It yields the protein CASSGRDSRWGYTF. V gene TRBV9 combines with J gene TRBJ1-2, with 7 bases fitting TRBD1. The CDR3 consists of 14 residues. Germline lookup yields CDR1 SGDLS and CDR2 YYNGEE. Germline trimming cut 3 bases from V and 8 bases from J; bases unmatched to any gene: 10. Complete variable domain (other parts from reference TRBV9 and TRBJ1-2): DSGVTQTPKHLITATGQRVTLRCSPRSGDLSVYWYQQSLDQGLQFLIQYYNGEERAKGNILERFSAQQFPDLHSELNLSSLELGDSALYFCASSGRDSRWGYTFGSGTRLTVV.